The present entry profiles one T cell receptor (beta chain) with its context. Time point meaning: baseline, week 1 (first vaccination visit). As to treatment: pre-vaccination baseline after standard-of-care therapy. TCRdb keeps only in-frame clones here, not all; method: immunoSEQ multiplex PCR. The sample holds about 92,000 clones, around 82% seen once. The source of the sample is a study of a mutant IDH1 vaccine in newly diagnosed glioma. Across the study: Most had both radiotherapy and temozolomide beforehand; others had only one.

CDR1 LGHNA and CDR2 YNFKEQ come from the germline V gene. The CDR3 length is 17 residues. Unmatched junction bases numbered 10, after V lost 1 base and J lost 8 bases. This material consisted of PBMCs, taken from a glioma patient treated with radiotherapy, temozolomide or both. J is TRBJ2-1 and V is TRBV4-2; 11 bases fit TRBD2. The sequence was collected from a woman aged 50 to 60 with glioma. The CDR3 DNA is TGTGCCAGCAGCCAAGGCGCTATAGCGGGGGGGCTCTATGAGCAGTTCTTC. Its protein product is CASSQGAIAGGLYEQFF.